Listed below are T cell receptor beta chains from one sample, sequenced in a study of immune characterization of retroperitoneal liposarcoma. TCRdb reanalysed the PCR reads using MiXCR and keeps one entry per CDR3 protein. The sample yields under 20,000 distinct CDR3 sequences, approximately 35% seen once. Material: blood. These receptors all stem from a male donor with retroperitoneal liposarcoma. The CDR3 runs from the conserved cysteine through the conserved F or W. A D gene is named only where the DNA matches it firmly. A clone size is listed for some rows: how often the clone was seen (once, few, many), or a class if it is expanded.

TRBJ2-3	NA	NA	TRBV6-6	TGTGCCAGCAGTCGCCGGGACGGAGCAGATACGCAGTATTTT	CASSRRDGADTQYF
TRBJ2-5	NA	NA	TRBV12-3/TRBV12-4	TGTGCCAGCACCCTGGGGGGTTCGGTTCACCAAGAGACCCAGTACTTC	CASTLGGSVHQETQYF
TRBJ2-3	many	TRBD1	TRBV6-1	TGTGCCAGCAGACCTAGACAGGGAAGAGATACGCAGTATTTT	CASRPRQGRDTQYF
TRBJ2-1	NA	TRBD1	TRBV6-1	TGTGCCAGCAGTTCCAGGGGGCGATCTGACAATGAGCAGTTCTTC	CASSSRGRSDNEQFF
TRBJ2-2	NA	TRBD1	TRBV25-1	TGTGCCAGCAGTCCCGAGACAGGGTTGCGCACCGGGGAGCTGTTTTTT	CASSPETGLRTGELFF
TRBJ2-3	many	NA	TRBV6-1	TGTGCCAGCACCGCGAGTGGGAGCGCCGCAGATACGCAGTATTTT	CASTASGSAADTQYF
TRBJ2-2	once	NA	TRBV4-1	TGCGCCAGCAGCCAAGTTTTACAGGACACCGGGGAGCTGTTTTTT	CASSQVLQDTGELFF
TRBJ2-5	large	TRBD2	TRBV6-1	TGTGCCAGCAGTGAAATAGCGGGGGGGCAAGAGACCCAGTACTTC	CASSEIAGGQETQYF
TRBJ2-5	NA	TRBD1	TRBV6-8	TGTGCCAGCAGTTACTCGCCGACAGGGGCCGGGGAGACCCAGTACTTC	CASSYSPTGAGETQYF
TRBJ2-1	NA	TRBD2	TRBV6-6	TGTGCCAGCAGTTACTCGACTAGCGGGAGCGCTAATGAGCAGTTCTTC	CASSYSTSGSANEQFF
TRBJ2-2	few	NA	TRBV6-1	TGTGCCAGCAGTGAATACCTGATAAACACCGGGGAGCTGTTTTTT	CASSEYLINTGELFF
TRBJ2-5	NA	NA	TRBV6-1	TGTGCCAGCAGTGAAGGGTCAGGGGCCCATGAGCAGTACTTC	CASSEGSGAHEQYF
TRBJ2-7	many	NA	TRBV7-6	TGTGCCAGCAGCTTAGCGGCTAGCCCCTACAATGAGCAGTACTTC	CASSLAASPYNEQYF
TRBJ1-1	many	NA	TRBV7-2	TGTGCCAGCAGCTCGACACCGAACACTGAAGCTTTCTTT	CASSSTPNTEAFF
TRBJ2-5	many	NA	TRBV7-2	TGTGCCAGCAGCTTAGTCGTCGGACAGCAAGAGACCCAGTACTTC	CASSLVVGQQETQYF
TRBJ2-4	NA	NA	TRBV6-6	TGTGCCAGCACACGAGCCTCAAATGAGCAGTACTTC	CASTRASNEQYF
TRBJ2-7	NA	TRBD2	TRBV10-1	TGCGCCAGCATCAACGCCGGGGCTAGCGGGAATGAGCAGTACTTC	CASINAGASGNEQYF
TRBJ2-2	few	NA	TRBV10-2	TGCGCCAGCAGGGGGCCAGGGGAGCTGTTTTTT	CASRGPGELFF
TRBJ1-1	NA	TRBD1	TRBV6-5	TGTGCCAGCAGTTACAAAGGGGGCGGCGGGAACACTGAAGCTTTCTTT	CASSYKGGGGNTEAFF
TRBJ2-7	many	NA	TRBV6-1	TGTGCCAGCAGTGAAGCTGCGCGGGATAACCACGAGCAGTACTTC	CASSEAARDNHEQYF
TRBJ2-7	NA	NA	TRBV6-8	TGTGCCAGCATAAAGACTAGGGGGGGGGACAAATACGAGCAGTACTTC	CASIKTRGGDKYEQYF
TRBJ2-3	NA	TRBD1	TRBV7-4	TGTGCCAGCAGCTCACCTCGTCGGGCCAGGGGGCATCAAGATACGCAGTATTTT	CASSSPRRARGHQDTQYF
TRBJ2-7	NA	TRBD2	TRBV11-3	TGTGCCAGCAGCGGGACTAGCCTCTACGAGCAGTACTTC	CASSGTSLYEQYF